Listed here are 19 T cell receptor beta chains from one sample, sequenced in a study of T-cell reconstitution after alpha-beta-depleted transplantation in children. Preparation of the TCRbeta library involved a method that used unique molecular identifiers. MiXCR was run by TCRdb on the PCR reads, yielding one entry per CDR3 protein. The table has 250,000 to 400,000 distinct CDR3 sequences, 23% seen once. This material consisted of PBMCs, mostly from graft donor cells, taken 180 days after TCRalphabeta/CD19-depleted stem cell transplant. Every receptor here comes from a male patient younger than 18 who had a stem cell transplant for acute lymphoblastic leukemia, so the T cells may come from the graft donor.

This clonotype has only a few counts. The rearrangement uses TRBV4-2 and TRBJ1-1, with TRBD1 as a possible D gene (5 bases). The CDR3 has 15 amino acids. V was cut by 1 base and J by 2 bases, with 11 bases left in between. Germline CDR1 reads LGHNA; CDR2 reads YNFKEQ. The CDR3 is CASSQAGEGNTEAFF. The CDR3 coding sequence is TGTGCCAGCAGCCAAGCGGGGGAGGGAAACACTGAAGCTTTCTTT.

This clonotype came up a few times. This rearrangement joins TRBV4-2 to TRBJ2-6; 9 bases map to TRBD1. The junction had 17 bases not matched to a gene; V was cut back by 8 bases and J by 0 bases. Per the germline V gene, CDR1 is LGHNA and CDR2 is YNFKEQ. This CDR3 contains 20 residues. The CDR3 loop reads CASVPRDRVSKRSGANVLTF. The CDR3 DNA sequence: TGTGCCAGCGTGCCCCGGGACAGGGTGTCGAAACGCTCTGGGGCCAACGTCCTGACTTTC.

The V and J genes are TRBV27 and TRBJ2-3; 10 nucleotides match TRBD2. V was clipped by 2 bases and J by 5 bases; unmatched bases: 4. The CDR3 consists of 15 residues. Germline-derived CDR1 and CDR2 are MNHEY and SMNVEV (reference sequence). In DNA, the CDR3 is TGTGCCAGCAGTTTACTCCTAGCGGGAGTAGATACGCAGTATTTT. This translates into CASSLLLAGVDTQYF.

This chain connects TRBV7-7 to TRBJ2-7; TRBD1 agrees at 7 bases. The CDR3 spans 13 residues. Trimming cost V 4 bases and J 3 bases; bases outside gene matches: 3. In germline, CDR1 is SSHAT, CDR2 FNYEAQ (reference sequence). The DNA for the CDR3 is TGTGCCAGCAGCTCAAACAGGGGCTACGAGCAGTACTTC. Protein: CASSSNRGYEQYF.

In this sample, this clonotype turned up many times. V and J are TRBV29-1 and TRBJ2-3, with no clear D. V was pared by 7 bases and J by 3 bases, with 14 bases between. Germline V lookup: CDR1 SQVTM, CDR2 ANQGSEA. CDR3 length equals 13 residues. The CDR3 loop reads CSATILGTDTQYF. CDR3 DNA sequence: TGCAGCGCCACAATTCTGGGGACAGATACGCAGTATTTT.

The chain uses TRBV6-5 and TRBJ1-1; 8 nucleotides line up with TRBD1. Per germline, CDR1 MNHEY and CDR2 SVGAGI. Trimming at V came to 4 bases and at J to 0 bases, leaving 10 bases not matched to a gene. The CDR3 spans 17 residues. The CDR3 DNA follows: TGTGCCAGCAGTTCCCGCGGACAGGGAATTATGAACACTGAAGCTTTCTTT. Residues: CASSSRGQGIMNTEAFF.

This chain uses TRBV5-4 with TRBJ2-2; D unresolved. Trimming removed 1 base at V and 10 bases at J, with 2 bases between. Germline V gene sequence: CDR1 SGHNT, CDR2 YYREEE (reference sequence). This CDR3 has 10 residues. The CDR3 here is CASSLPELFF. CDR3 coding DNA: TGTGCCAGCAGCTTGCCGGAGCTGTTTTTT.

The chain combines TRBV5-1 with TRBJ2-3; perhaps TRBD2 as D (6 bases). The CDR3 runs to 15 residues. V dropped 7 bases and J dropped 4 bases, with 19 bases sitting between them. Germline loops: CDR1 SGHRS, CDR2 YFSETQ. DNA for the CDR3: TGCGCCAGCGGCCTTACTGGGCCGGGGGCAGATACGCAGTATTTT. This encodes CASGLTGPGADTQYF.

There are a few counts of this clonotype. The V call is TRBV9, the J call TRBJ2-1, with TRBD1 matching 9 bases. The V gene end was trimmed by 4 bases and the J gene end by 3 bases; junction bases not matched to a gene: 5. The CDR3 covers 15 residues. The V gene's germline CDR1 is SGDLS and CDR2 YYNGEE. CDR3 DNA sequence: TGTGCCAGCAGCTTCCGGGACAGGGTCTACAATGAGCAGTTCTTC. It encodes CASSFRDRVYNEQFF.

The chain uses TRBV29-1 and TRBJ2-2; D is possibly TRBD2 (5 bases). Germline V gene sequence: CDR1 SQVTM, CDR2 ANQGSEA. The CDR3 has 15 amino acids. V was cut by 7 bases and J by 0 bases, with 15 bases left in between. The CDR3 region has the DNA TGCAGCGCCGTAACTGGACTCACGAACACCGGGGAGCTGTTTTTT. This codes for CSAVTGLTNTGELFF.

This clonotype was counted a few times. V and J are TRBV5-5 and TRBJ1-1; D remains ambiguous. The CDR3 contains 14 residues. CDR1 is SGHKS, CDR2 YYEKEE, per germline (reference sequence). The germline V and J ends were trimmed by 3 bases and 5 bases, with 14 bases remaining between them. CDR3 in DNA: TGTGCCAGCAGCTGGCCGTCGAGGCAAACTGAAGCTTTCTTT. Protein product: CASSWPSRQTEAFF.

This clonotype was counted a few times. The rearrangement joins TRBV29-1 to TRBJ2-5; possible D gene TRBD1, 6 bases. The CDR3 has 16 amino acids. The germline V and J ends were trimmed by 8 bases and 3 bases, with 25 bases remaining between them. Germline V gene data show CDR1 as SQVTM and CDR2 as ANQGSEA. In DNA, the CDR3 is TGCAGCATAACGGAACCTACAGGGATCCTAGAAGAGACCCAGTACTTC. Translating gives CSITEPTGILEETQYF.

This clonotype showed up just a few times. This rearrangement joins TRBV20-1 to TRBJ1-4; TRBD1 agrees at 11 bases. V lost 6 bases to trimming and J lost 6 bases; unmatched junction nucleotides: 3. Germline CDR1 is DFQATT and CDR2 is SNEGSKA (reference sequence). This CDR3 region has 13 residues. CDR3 DNA: TGCAGTGCCCCGGGACAGGGGGATGAAAAACTGTTTTTT. This translates into CSAPGQGDEKLFF.

A few counts support this clonotype. The chain carries TRBV12-3 or TRBV12-4 and TRBJ1-2; 8 bases are a match to TRBD1. With V trimmed by 3 bases and J by 1 base, 25 bases remained unmatched. The CDR3 totals 22 residues. Written as DNA, the CDR3 is TGTGCCAGCAGTTTTGATCCCTGGGACAGGCGTTTACAACCTTTCTTTAACTATGGCTACACCTTC. It is translated as CASSFDPWDRRLQPFFNYGYTF.

This sequence joins TRBV7-9 and TRBJ1-5; D is unresolved. Germline CDR1 is SEHNR and CDR2 is FQNEAQ (reference sequence). With 0 bases removed from V and 0 bases from J, the gap between germline ends came to 9 bases. This CDR3 contains 16 residues. DNA for the CDR3: TGTGCCAGCAGCTTAGCGACGGAATATAGCAATCAGCCCCAGCATTTT. This translates into CASSLATEYSNQPQHF.

This sequence joins TRBV5-6 and TRBJ2-5, with TRBD2 as a possible D gene (6 bases). The V gene lost 4 bases and the J gene lost 2 bases, with 12 bases spanning the gap. The length of the CDR3 is 14 residues. Germline lookup yields CDR1 SGHDT and CDR2 YYEEEE. CDR3 protein: CASSTTSLQETQYF. In DNA, the CDR3 is TGTGCCAGCAGCACGACTAGTCTACAAGAGACCCAGTACTTC.

The rearrangement joins TRBV20-1 to TRBJ2-1; unclear D gene. Germline V CDR1 and CDR2: DFQATT, SNEGSKA (reference sequence). V lost 3 bases, J lost 7 bases, and 10 bases lay in between. The CDR3 extends over 12 amino acids. Written as DNA, the CDR3 is TGCAGTGCTAGTCACCAGCTGAATGAGCAGTTCTTC. This translates into CSASHQLNEQFF.

This clonotype has at least ten counts. V and J are TRBV12-3 or TRBV12-4 and TRBJ2-1; unclear D gene. The V and J ends lost 3 bases and 7 bases respectively, with 10 bases between them. CDR3 length: 13 residues. The CDR3, as DNA: TGTGCCAGCAGTTTCGGACGGTGGAATGAGCAGTTCTTC. Translated: CASSFGRWNEQFF.

This clonotype was seen a few times. This rearrangement joins TRBV5-1 to TRBJ2-6; 8 positions match TRBD1. The V gene end was trimmed by 1 base and the J gene end by 5 bases; junction bases not matched to a gene: 14. CDR1 and CDR2 (germline): SGHRS, YFSETQ. This CDR3 region has 19 residues. DNA of the CDR3: TGCGCCAGCAGCTTGCTCCGACAGGGGCCCCCCCTGAGGGCCAACGTCCTGACTTTC. It encodes CASSLLRQGPPLRANVLTF.